One sample yielded the 6 T cell receptor beta chains listed below, sequenced in a study of blood T cell repertoires in COVID-19 (dated by TCRdb to about 2020). The library was generated by the immunoSEQ multiplex PCR assay. TCRdb holds this immuneACCESS table with in-frame rearrangements only. Some clones are missing; in checked studies, unresolved V genes explain under half, and the rest has no known cause. The sample table shows 210,000 or so clones, and approximately 80% are seen once. The ten most abundant clones make up roughly 7% of the sample. Sequencing was carried out using peripheral blood. These receptors originate from a woman at least 80 years old with COVID-19, enrolled during active disease.

The V gene is TRBV7-2, the J gene TRBJ2-7, with TRBD2 identical over 11 bases. The trim removed 7 bases at V and 6 bases at J, leaving 8 bases unmatched. The CDR3 length is 14 residues. The germline V gene has CDR1 SGHTA and CDR2 FQGNSA. CDR3 in amino acids: CASTVSGRAGEQYF. CDR3 bases: TGTGCCAGCACCGTTAGCGGGAGGGCCGGCGAGCAGTACTTC.

This clone was detected only a few times. The chain links TRBV28 to TRBJ2-7; 15 bases map to TRBD2. V trimming: 4 bases; J trimming: 2 bases; junction bases outside the gene matches: 9. The CDR3 has 18 amino acids. Germline-derived CDR1 and CDR2 are MDHEN and SYDVKM. This chain's CDR3 is CASSSPRGLAGGPYEQYF. Written as DNA, the CDR3 is TGTGCCAGCAGTTCGCCGAGGGGACTAGCGGGAGGACCCTACGAGCAGTACTTC.

The chain recombines TRBV27 with TRBJ1-1; a possible D gene is TRBD1 (5 bases). Trimming stripped 6 bases from V and 6 bases from J, with 17 bases between. The CDR3 loop spans 14 amino acids. CDR1 and CDR2 from the germline V gene are MNHEY and SMNVEV (reference sequence). In DNA, the CDR3 is TGTGCCAGCAGATGGGCAGGTGGCAGGGCTGAAGCTTTCTTT. Residues: CASRWAGGRAEAFF.

The gene calls are TRBV5-1 and TRBJ1-5; 7 bases are a match to TRBD1. CDR1 is SGHRS and CDR2 is YFSETQ in the germline V gene. The CDR3 covers 16 residues. V shed 0 bases, J shed 2 bases, and the junction held 5 bases outside the gene matches. The CDR3 reads CASSLGGQAGNQPQHF. DNA for the CDR3: TGCGCCAGCAGCTTGGGAGGACAGGCGGGCAATCAGCCCCAGCATTTT.

V gene TRBV5-5 combines with J gene TRBJ1-5; a possible D gene is TRBD1 (6 bases). Germline V gene lookup returns CDR1 SGHKS and CDR2 YYEKEE (reference sequence). V was pared by 3 bases and J by 0 bases, with 16 bases between. The CDR3 runs 17 residues. The CDR3 spells CASSSSGQIGSNQPQHF. CDR3 nucleotide sequence: TGTGCCAGCAGCTCGTCCGGACAGATCGGTAGCAATCAGCCCCAGCATTTT.

This clone showed up just once. This sequence joins TRBV5-8 and TRBJ2-7; TRBD1 matches at 9 bases. The V and J ends lost 2 bases and 2 bases, in that order; junction bases with no gene match: 2. The CDR3 loop spans 14 amino acids. Germline CDR1 is SGHTS and CDR2 is YDEGEE. The CDR3 DNA follows: TGTGCCAGCAGCTTACGGACAGGGGCCTACGAGCAGTACTTC. Encoded protein: CASSLRTGAYEQYF.